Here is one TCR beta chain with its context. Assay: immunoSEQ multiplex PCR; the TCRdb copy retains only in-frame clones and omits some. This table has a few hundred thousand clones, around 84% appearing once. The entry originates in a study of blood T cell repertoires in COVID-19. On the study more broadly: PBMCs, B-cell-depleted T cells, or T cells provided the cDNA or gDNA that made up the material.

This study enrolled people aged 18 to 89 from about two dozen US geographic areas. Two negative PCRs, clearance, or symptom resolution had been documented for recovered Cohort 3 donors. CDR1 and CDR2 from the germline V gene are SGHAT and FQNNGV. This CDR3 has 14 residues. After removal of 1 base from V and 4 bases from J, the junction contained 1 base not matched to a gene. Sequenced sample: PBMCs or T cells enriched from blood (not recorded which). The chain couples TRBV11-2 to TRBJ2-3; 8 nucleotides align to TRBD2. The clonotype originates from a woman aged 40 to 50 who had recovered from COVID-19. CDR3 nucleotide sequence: TGTGCCAGCAGCTTAGTAGCGGGATCAGATACGCAGTATTTT. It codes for CASSLVAGSDTQYF.